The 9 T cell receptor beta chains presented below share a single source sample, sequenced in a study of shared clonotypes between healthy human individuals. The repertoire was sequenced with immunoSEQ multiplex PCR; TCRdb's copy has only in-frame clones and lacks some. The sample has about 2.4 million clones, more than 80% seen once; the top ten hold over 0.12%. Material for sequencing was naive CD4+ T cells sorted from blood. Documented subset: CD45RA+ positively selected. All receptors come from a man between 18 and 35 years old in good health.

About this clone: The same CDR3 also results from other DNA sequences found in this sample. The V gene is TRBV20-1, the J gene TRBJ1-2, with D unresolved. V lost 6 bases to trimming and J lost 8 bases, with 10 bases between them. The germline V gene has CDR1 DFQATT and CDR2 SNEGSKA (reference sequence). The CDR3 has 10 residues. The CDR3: CSARNGGYTF. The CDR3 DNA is TGCAGTGCCCGAAACGGGGGCTACACCTTC.

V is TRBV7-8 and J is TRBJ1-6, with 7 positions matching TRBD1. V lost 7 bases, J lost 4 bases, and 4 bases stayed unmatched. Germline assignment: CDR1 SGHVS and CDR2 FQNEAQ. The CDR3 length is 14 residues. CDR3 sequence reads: CASKGAFYNSPLHF. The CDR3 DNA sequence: TGTGCCAGCAAGGGGGCATTTTATAATTCACCCCTCCACTTT.

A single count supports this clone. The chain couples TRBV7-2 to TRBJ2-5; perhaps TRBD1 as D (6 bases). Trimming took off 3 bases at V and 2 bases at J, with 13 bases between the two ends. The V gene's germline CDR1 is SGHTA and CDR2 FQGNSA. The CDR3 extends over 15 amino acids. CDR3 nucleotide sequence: TGTGCCAGCAGCTTGGATTCCGACAGGCAAGAGACCCAGTACTTC. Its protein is CASSLDSDRQETQYF.

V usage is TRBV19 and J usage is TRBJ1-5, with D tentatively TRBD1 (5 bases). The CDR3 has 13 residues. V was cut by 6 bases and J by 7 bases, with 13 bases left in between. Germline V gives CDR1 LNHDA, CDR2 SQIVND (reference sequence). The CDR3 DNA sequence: TGTGCCAGTAGATCCAGGGAAGGCCAGCCCCAGCATTTT. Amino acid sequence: CASRSREGQPQHF. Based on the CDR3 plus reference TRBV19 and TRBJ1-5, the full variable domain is DGGITQSPKYLFRKEGQNVTLSCEQNLNHDAMYWYRQDPGQGLRLIYYSQIVNDFQKGDIAEGYSVSREKKESFPLTVTSAQKNPTAFYLCASRSREGQPQHFGDGTRLSIL.

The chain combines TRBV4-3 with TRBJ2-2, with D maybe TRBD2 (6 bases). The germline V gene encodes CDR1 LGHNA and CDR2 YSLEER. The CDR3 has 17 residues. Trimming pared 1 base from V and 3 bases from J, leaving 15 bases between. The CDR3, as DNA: TGCGCCAGCAGCCAAGGCAGAACGGGAGTGGACACCGGGGAGCTGTTTTTT. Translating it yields CASSQGRTGVDTGELFF.

Written as DNA, the CDR3 is TGTGCCTGGAGTCCTGACAGGTACACTGAAGCTTTCTTT. It translates to CAWSPDRYTEAFF. The chain recombines TRBV30 with TRBJ1-1, with a possible D match to TRBD1 (6 bases). V was trimmed by 2 bases and J by 3 bases, leaving 10 bases between them. The CDR3 spans 13 residues. Germline CDR1 is GTSNPN and CDR2 is SVGIG (reference sequence).

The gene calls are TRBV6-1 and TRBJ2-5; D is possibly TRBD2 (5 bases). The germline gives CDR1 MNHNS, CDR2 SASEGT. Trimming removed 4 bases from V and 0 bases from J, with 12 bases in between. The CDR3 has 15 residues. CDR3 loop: CASSGLQRNQETQYF. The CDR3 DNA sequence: TGTGCCAGCAGTGGGCTGCAGCGGAACCAAGAGACCCAGTACTTC.

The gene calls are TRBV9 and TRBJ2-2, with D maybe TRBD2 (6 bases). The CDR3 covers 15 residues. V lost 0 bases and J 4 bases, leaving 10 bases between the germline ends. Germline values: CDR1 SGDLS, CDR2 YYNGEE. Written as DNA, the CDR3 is TGTGCCAGCAGCGTAGCGGGAGTGTCCACCGGGGAGCTGTTTTTT. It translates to CASSVAGVSTGELFF.

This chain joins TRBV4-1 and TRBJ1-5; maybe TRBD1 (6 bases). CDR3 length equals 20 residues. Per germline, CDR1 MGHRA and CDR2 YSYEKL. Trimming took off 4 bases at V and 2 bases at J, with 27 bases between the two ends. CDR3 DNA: TGCGCCAGCAGCCCTCCCCTGGGGGACACCGTTTTTTGGGGCAATCAGCCCCAGCATTTT. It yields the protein CASSPPLGDTVFWGNQPQHF.